The 30 T cell receptor beta chains given below trace back to one sample, sequenced in a study of T-cell reconstitution after alpha-beta-depleted transplantation in children. Unique molecular identifiers were used in preparing the TCRbeta library. One entry per CDR3 protein, called by TCRdb with MiXCR from the PCR reads. The sample gives about 180,000 distinct CDR3 sequences, 11% of which show up once; approximately 13% is in the top ten. The sequencing here drew on PBMCs, taken before TCRalphabeta/CD19-depleted stem cell transplant. Receptor source: a boy aged 2 to 10 with acute myeloid leukemia, due to receive a stem cell transplant.

The V call is TRBV3-1, the J call TRBJ2-5; D call uncertain. The CDR3 contains 15 residues. Germline V CDR1 and CDR2: LGHDT, YNNKEL (reference sequence). V was cut by 10 bases and J by 2 bases, with 20 bases left in between. Here the CDR3 DNA reads TGTGCCACCTGCAAAGAGGTGGGGTGGCAAGAGACCCAGTACTTC. It is translated as CATCKEVGWQETQYF.

This clonotype came up many times. The chain couples TRBV5-1 to TRBJ2-7, with 9 nucleotides matching TRBD2. Germline V lookup: CDR1 SGHRS, CDR2 YFSETQ. The CDR3 runs 14 residues. The ends lost 5 bases at V and 3 bases at J; junction bases unmatched: 6. CDR3 amino acids: CASRRTSDGYEQYF. CDR3 DNA sequence: TGCGCCAGCAGGCGGACTAGCGACGGCTACGAGCAGTACTTC.

The sample holds many counts of this clonotype. The chain links TRBV7-2 to TRBJ2-7; 7 nucleotides line up with TRBD2. This CDR3 comprises 14 residues. V lost 1 base and J lost 0; bases outside the gene matches: 0. The germline V gene encodes CDR1 SGHTA and CDR2 FQGNSA. In nucleotides, the CDR3 is TGTGCCAGCAGCTTAGGGACTAGCTCCTACGAGCAGTACTTC. It specifies CASSLGTSSYEQYF. The whole variable domain, remainder taken from reference TRBV7-2 and TRBJ2-7, is GAGVSQSPSNKVTEKGKDVELRCDPISGHTALYWYRQSLGQGLEFLIYFQGNSAPDKSGLPSDRFSAERTGGSVSTLTIQRTQQEDSAVYLCASSLGTSSYEQYFGPGTRLTVT.

The table lists this clonotype with many counts. CDR3 protein: CASSQEGGTSGDPRWETQYF. In DNA form, the CDR3 reads TGTGCCAGCAGCCAAGAGGGGGGGACTAGCGGGGATCCACGGTGGGAGACCCAGTACTTC. The chain couples TRBV4-2 to TRBJ2-5; 13 nucleotides align to TRBD2. V shed 0 bases, J shed 5 bases, and the junction held 15 bases outside the gene matches. Germline V gene sequence: CDR1 LGHNA, CDR2 YNFKEQ. The CDR3 is 20 residues long.

In its sample, this clonotype was seen many times. The genes are TRBV6-5 and TRBJ2-7; tentatively, D is TRBD2 (6 bases). V lost 6 bases, J lost 7 bases, and 19 bases lay in between. The CDR3 sequence is 14 residues long. Per germline, CDR1 MNHEY and CDR2 SVGAGI. The CDR3 nucleotides are TGTGCCAGCAGGCGGGACCCGGAATCGGGTGAGCAGTACTTC. This translates into CASRRDPESGEQYF.

On this clonotype itself: A much larger clone lies a single base off, so this may be a read error. This chain uses TRBV20-1 with TRBJ1-2, with D perhaps matching TRBD1 (5 bases). The germline V gene encodes CDR1 DFQATT and CDR2 SNEGSKA (reference sequence). This CDR3 region has 14 residues. V was trimmed by 6 bases and J by 3 bases, leaving 17 bases between them. CDR3 sequence reads: CSASGPDRDYGYTF. In nucleotides, the CDR3 is TGCAGTGCAAGCGGACCCGACAGAGACTATGGCTACACCTTC.

The sample holds many counts of this clonotype. This rearrangement joins TRBV24-1 to TRBJ2-1, with 7 positions matching TRBD2. Germline values: CDR1 KGHDR, CDR2 SFDVKD. CDR3 length: 17 residues. V dropped 0 bases and J dropped 4; count of bases not matched to a gene: 8. This CDR3 reads CATSDLSPSGLYNEQFF. The CDR3 DNA reads TGTGCCACCAGTGATTTGTCGCCTAGCGGCCTATACAATGAGCAGTTCTTC.

This CDR3 is CACSQGLAGAHEQFF. The CDR3, as DNA: TGTGCCTGCTCCCAGGGACTAGCGGGGGCGCATGAGCAGTTCTTC. The chain recombines TRBV3-1 with TRBJ2-1; 14 nucleotides align to TRBD2. This CDR3 spans 15 amino acids. V lost 11 bases, J lost 8 bases, and 11 bases stayed unmatched. Looked up from germline, CDR1 is LGHDT and CDR2 is YNNKEL (reference sequence).

The table lists this clonotype with many counts. This rearrangement joins TRBV12-3 or TRBV12-4 to TRBJ1-5; D is uncertain. The CDR3 consists of 13 residues. V was pared by 7 bases and J by 2 bases, with 9 bases between. The CDR3 DNA is TGTGCCAGCACTACAGCCGGCAATCAGCCCCAGCATTTT. The encoded protein is CASTTAGNQPQHF.

In its sample, this clonotype was seen many times. V gene TRBV9 combines with J gene TRBJ1-4; tentative D call: TRBD1 (6 bases). The CDR3 loop spans 15 amino acids. Germline CDR1 is SGDLS and CDR2 is YYNGEE. V lost 0 bases to trimming and J lost 8 bases, with 14 bases between them. Here the CDR3 DNA reads TGTGCCAGCAGCGTAGGATGGGGGGCTGGAGAAAAACTGTTTTTT. Protein sequence: CASSVGWGAGEKLFF.

This clonotype was counted many times. This rearrangement joins TRBV5-1 to TRBJ2-5, with D possibly matching TRBD1 (6 bases). V dropped 4 bases and J dropped 7 bases, with 23 bases sitting between them. CDR1 is SGHRS, CDR2 YFSETQ, per germline. The CDR3 runs 16 residues. The CDR3 loop is CASSPGGTGTTGTQYF. The CDR3 DNA reads as TGCGCCAGCAGCCCTGGCGGTACAGGGACCACGGGGACCCAGTACTTC.

This clonotype showed up many times. The chain couples TRBV20-1 to TRBJ1-4; D gene unclear. This CDR3 has 15 residues. V was pared by 0 bases and J by 1 base, with 9 bases between. The germline V gene encodes CDR1 DFQATT and CDR2 SNEGSKA (reference sequence). The CDR3, as DNA: TGCAGTGCTAGAGATCTCGGGGAAACTAATGAAAAACTGTTTTTT. Translating it yields CSARDLGETNEKLFF.

This clonotype was detected ten times or more. This chain links TRBV11-2 with TRBJ1-3, with 10 bases fitting TRBD1. Germline V lookup: CDR1 SGHAT, CDR2 FQNNGV. This CDR3 comprises 19 residues. Trimming removed 6 bases from V and 0 bases from J; junction bases left unmatched: 14. CDR3 in DNA: TGTGCCAGCAGGCTCACTCGGGACAGGGGTTTCCTCTCTGGAAACACCATATATTTT. Translation: CASRLTRDRGFLSGNTIYF.

The sample holds one count of this clonotype. The missing conserved phenylalanine or tryptophan at the end of this CDR3 makes a read error likely. The chain recombines TRBV9 with TRBJ2-7; D could derive from TRBD1 or TRBD2 (5 bases each). CDR1 and CDR2 (germline): SGDLS, YYNGEE. The length of the CDR3 is 14 residues. In nucleotides, the CDR3 is TGTGCCAGCAGCGTAGGGGACCGTATCTACAAGCAGTACTTA. Translating gives CASSVGDRIYKQYL.

This clonotype appeared many times. The chain carries TRBV4-1 and TRBJ2-3; 11 nucleotides align to TRBD2. Trimming took 5 bases from V and 4 from J; bases not matched to a gene: 5. The CDR3 is 15 amino acids. In germline, CDR1 is MGHRA, CDR2 YSYEKL. The CDR3, as DNA: TGCGCCAGCAGCTCTATAGCGGGAGGGCCAGATACGCAGTATTTT. Its translation is CASSSIAGGPDTQYF.

This clonotype has ten or more counts. The chain has TRBV29-1 and TRBJ2-3; possibly TRBD1 or TRBD2 for D (5 bases each). The CDR3 spans 14 residues. V dropped 6 bases and J dropped 1 base, with 14 bases sitting between them. Germline assignment: CDR1 SQVTM and CDR2 ANQGSEA. CDR3 sequence (DNA): TGCAGCGTCATCTCGGGGCTACGCACAGATACGCAGTATTTT. Its protein product is CSVISGLRTDTQYF.

The chain combines TRBV2 with TRBJ2-5; D remains ambiguous. CDR1 SNHLY and CDR2 FYNNEI come from the germline V gene. Trimming removed 6 bases from V and 2 bases from J, with 13 bases in between. This CDR3 comprises 14 residues. The CDR3 DNA reads as TGTGCCAGCAGCGTCGAGCAGTTTCAAGAGACCCAGTACTTC. As protein: CASSVEQFQETQYF.

This clonotype appeared many times. The rearrangement links TRBV9 to TRBJ2-2; a weak D match, TRBD2 (5 bases). CDR3 length: 14 residues. Looked up from germline, CDR1 is SGDLS and CDR2 is YYNGEE. Deletions cut 5 bases from V and 4 bases from J, with 12 bases between. CDR3 DNA sequence: TGTGCCAGCAGAACGGGGTCGGGCACCGGGGAGCTGTTTTTT. Translation: CASRTGSGTGELFF.

The chain employs TRBV9 and TRBJ1-4; 10 bases line up with TRBD1. This CDR3 spans 15 amino acids. The germline gives CDR1 SGDLS, CDR2 YYNGEE. With V trimmed by 3 bases and J by 4 bases, 3 bases remained unmatched. The CDR3 DNA sequence: TGTGCCAGCAGCGAAAGGACAGGGGGTAATGAAAAACTGTTTTTT. It yields the protein CASSERTGGNEKLFF.

This clonotype was picked up many times. The genes are TRBV2 and TRBJ2-7; D is ambiguous. The germline V gene encodes CDR1 SNHLY and CDR2 FYNNEI. This CDR3 region has 16 residues. Trimming took off 5 bases at V and 0 bases at J, with 17 bases between the two ends. CDR3 region: CASSRVVYHRSYEQYF. CDR3 coding DNA: TGTGCCAGCAGTCGAGTGGTCTATCATCGCTCCTACGAGCAGTACTTC.

Many counts were recorded for this clonotype. The V call is TRBV5-1, the J call TRBJ1-6; no clear D gene. CDR1 is SGHRS, CDR2 YFSETQ, per germline. The CDR3 is 16 amino acids. V lost 0 bases to trimming and J lost 5 bases, with 12 bases between them. The CDR3 loop reads CASSLEILGNNSPLHF. The CDR3 bases are TGCGCCAGCAGCTTGGAGATCCTGGGGAATAATTCACCCCTCCACTTT.

Many counts were recorded for this clonotype. The chain uses TRBV20-1 and TRBJ2-3, with TRBD2 matching 11 bases. CDR1 and CDR2 (germline): DFQATT, SNEGSKA (reference sequence). The CDR3 spans 18 residues. With 0 bases clipped from V and 6 bases from J, the junction kept 14 bases outside the gene matches. CDR3 in DNA: TGCAGTGCTAGAGATTTGTATGGGGGACTAGCGGTGCGCGATACGCAGTATTTT. It is translated as CSARDLYGGLAVRDTQYF.

The V and J genes are TRBV20-1 and TRBJ2-1, with 8 positions matching TRBD2. Germline CDR1 DFQATT, CDR2 SNEGSKA (reference sequence). The junction had 8 bases not matched to a gene; V was cut back by 0 bases and J by 7 bases. CDR3 length: 15 residues. The CDR3 here is CSAREGGRIGNEQFF. DNA for the CDR3: TGCAGTGCTAGAGAGGGCGGGAGGATCGGTAATGAGCAGTTCTTC.

At least ten counts were recorded for this clonotype. The chain has TRBV13 and TRBJ2-1; 7 bases are a match to TRBD2. Germline CDR1 reads PRHDT; CDR2 reads FYEKMQ (reference sequence). The CDR3 is 14 residues long. The J segment lost 7 bases and the V segment lost 3 bases, leaving 6 bases of the junction unmatched. CDR3 in amino acids: CASSLGSRGNEQFF. The CDR3 bases are TGTGCCAGCAGCTTGGGGTCGCGGGGGAATGAGCAGTTCTTC.

This clonotype was seen at least ten times. The V gene is TRBV5-1, the J gene TRBJ2-1, with TRBD2 matching 13 bases. Germline V gene data show CDR1 as SGHRS and CDR2 as YFSETQ. The CDR3 runs 15 residues. The junction had 4 bases not matched to a gene; V was cut back by 3 bases and J by 7 bases. For the CDR3, the DNA is TGCGCCAGCAGCTCACTAGCGGGAGGGCGTAATGAGCAGTTCTTC. Its translation: CASSSLAGGRNEQFF.

This clonotype was detected a few times. This chain uses TRBV27 with TRBJ2-1; D remains ambiguous. Trimming removed 0 bases from V and 7 bases from J, with 16 bases in between. The germline CDR1 and CDR2 sequences are MNHEY and SMNVEV (reference sequence). The CDR3 runs 16 residues. The CDR3 DNA is TGTGCCAGCAGTTTATCCCAAAGTACACCATGGAATGAGCAGTTCTTC. Translated, it gives CASSLSQSTPWNEQFF.

The chain has TRBV4-1 and TRBJ2-7, with TRBD2 matching 7 bases. Germline loops: CDR1 MGHRA, CDR2 YSYEKL. V was clipped by 6 bases and J by 5 bases; unmatched bases: 16. The CDR3 runs 16 residues. The CDR3 sequence: CASSLDRGEGPHEQYF. The CDR3 coding sequence is TGCGCCAGCAGTCTTGATCGGGGGGAGGGCCCCCACGAGCAGTACTTC.

This clonotype came up many times. The chain carries TRBV12-3 or TRBV12-4 and TRBJ1-2; D unresolved. The CDR3 loop spans 11 amino acids. Trimming removed 2 bases at V and 10 bases at J, with 8 bases between. The CDR3 is CASSLRASYTF. In nucleotides, the CDR3 is TGTGCCAGCAGTTTACGGGCTTCCTACACCTTC.

This clonotype was recorded many times. The V and J genes are TRBV10-3 and TRBJ2-3; the match to TRBD2 covers 7 bases. The length of the CDR3 is 16 residues. V lost 6 bases to trimming and J lost 2 bases; unmatched junction nucleotides: 11. From germline, CDR1 is ENHRY and CDR2 SYGVKD. CDR3 sequence: CAISDPSGDYTDTQYF. The CDR3 DNA sequence: TGTGCCATCAGCGATCCCAGCGGGGACTACACAGATACGCAGTATTTT.

This clonotype was observed many times. This rearrangement joins TRBV20-1 to TRBJ2-5, with a possible D match to TRBD2 (7 bases). This CDR3 region has 16 residues. V gave up 1 base and J gave up 3 bases, with 18 bases separating them. Germline CDR1 is DFQATT and CDR2 is SNEGSKA (reference sequence). CDR3 coding DNA: TGCAGTGCTAGAGGGGACACGGGGGGTCCGGAAGAGACCCAGTACTTC. Translation gives CSARGDTGGPEETQYF.